Below, one TCR beta chain is given with its context. As yet, its antigen is unknown. This sample is drawn from a study of cytomegalovirus exposure and HLA in healthy donors. The study, taken as a whole, reports: As was reported, the classifier diagnosed cytomegalovirus status with high specificity and sensitivity.

PCR was performed using 60 Vbeta and 13 Jbeta primers. Profiling relied on immunoSEQ multiplex PCR, and the TCRdb table lists in-frame clones only, not all of them. This sample has roughly 100,000 clones, with roughly two thirds found just once. The length of the CDR3 is 12 residues. Trimming left V 3 bases short and J 9 bases short, with 12 bases between. Germline CDR1 reads GTSNPN; CDR2 reads SVGIG (reference sequence). The sample consisted of PBMCs. The source is a man aged 25-45 years in good health and CMV-seronegative. The chain uses TRBV30 and TRBJ2-1; D gene unclear. The CDR3 reads CAWSGQNSEQFF. The CDR3 bases are TGTGCCTGGAGCGGTCAAAACAGTGAGCAGTTCTTC.